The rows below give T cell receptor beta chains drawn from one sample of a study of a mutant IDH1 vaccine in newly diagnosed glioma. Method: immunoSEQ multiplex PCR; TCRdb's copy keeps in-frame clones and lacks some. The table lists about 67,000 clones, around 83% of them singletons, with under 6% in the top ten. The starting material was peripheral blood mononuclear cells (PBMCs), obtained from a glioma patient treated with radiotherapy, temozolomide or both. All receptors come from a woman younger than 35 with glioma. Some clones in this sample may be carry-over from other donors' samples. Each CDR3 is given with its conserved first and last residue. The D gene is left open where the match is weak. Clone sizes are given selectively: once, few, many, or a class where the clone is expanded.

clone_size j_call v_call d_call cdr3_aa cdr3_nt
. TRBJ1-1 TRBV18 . CASSPYSVGAFF TGTGCCAGCTCACCCTACAGCGTTGGGGCTTTCTTT
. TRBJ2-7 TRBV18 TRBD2 CASSRDGGSSYEQYF TGTGCCAGCTCGCGGGACGGGGGGAGCTCCTACGAGCAGTACTTC
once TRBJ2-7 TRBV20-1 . CSAEGQNEQYF TGCAGTGCGGAGGGACAGAACGAGCAGTACTTC
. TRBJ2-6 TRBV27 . CASSPTGSPLTF TGTGCCAGCAGTCCAACAGGGTCCCCCCTGACTTTC
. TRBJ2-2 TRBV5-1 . CASLMRGTGELFF TGCGCCAGCCTCATGCGGGGCACCGGGGAGCTGTTTTTT
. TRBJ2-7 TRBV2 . CASTAVSYEQYF TGTGCCAGCACAGCAGTCTCCTACGAGCAGTACTTC
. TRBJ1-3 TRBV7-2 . CASSLASGSHSGNTIYF TGTGCCAGCAGCTTAGCTTCCGGGTCCCACTCTGGAAACACCATATATTTT
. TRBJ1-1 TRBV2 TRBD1 CASGTEGWTEAFF TGTGCCAGCGGGACAGAAGGGTGGACTGAAGCTTTCTTT
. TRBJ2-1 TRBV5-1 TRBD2 CASSLERDDNEQFF TGCGCCAGCAGCCTCGAGCGGGACGACAATGAGCAGTTCTTC
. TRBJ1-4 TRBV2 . CASRVQATNEKLFF TGTGCCAGCAGAGTACAGGCAACTAATGAAAAACTGTTTTTT
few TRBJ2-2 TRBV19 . CASSIMQGTGELFF TGTGCCAGTAGTATAATGCAGGGAACCGGGGAGCTGTTTTTT
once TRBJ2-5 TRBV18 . CASSPTGLVETQYF TGTGCCAGCTCACCAACAGGATTAGTGGAGACCCAGTACTTC
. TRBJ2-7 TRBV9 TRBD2 CASSVGVGTSGASYEQYF TGTGCCAGCAGCGTAGGGGTCGGGACTAGCGGGGCGTCCTACGAGCAGTACTTC
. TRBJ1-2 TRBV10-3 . CAISDAGIGGYTF TGTGCCATCAGTGACGCAGGGATAGGTGGCTACACCTTC
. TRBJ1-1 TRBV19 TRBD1 CASKSRDREYTEAFF TGTGCCAGTAAGAGCCGGGACAGGGAATACACTGAAGCTTTCTTT
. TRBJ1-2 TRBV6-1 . CASRDLYYGYTF TGTGCCAGCAGGGACTTATACTATGGCTACACCTTC
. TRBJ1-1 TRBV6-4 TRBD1 CASSPTGDTEAFF TGTGCCAGCAGCCCCACAGGGGACACTGAAGCTTTCTTT
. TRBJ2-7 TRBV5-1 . CASRLSQAEQYF TGCGCCAGCCGTCTTTCGCAAGCCGAGCAGTACTTC
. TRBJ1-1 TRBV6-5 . CASKGKMNTEAFF TGTGCCAGCAAGGGCAAAATGAACACTGAAGCTTTCTTT
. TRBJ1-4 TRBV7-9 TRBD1 CASSLGDRGNEKLFF TGTGCCAGCAGCTTAGGGGACAGGGGTAATGAAAAACTGTTTTTT
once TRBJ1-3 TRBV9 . CASSPGPSGNTIYF TGTGCCAGCAGCCCCGGCCCCTCTGGAAACACCATATATTTT
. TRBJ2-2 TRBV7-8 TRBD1 CASSGRTGNTGELFF TGTGCCAGCAGCGGACGGACAGGGAACACCGGGGAGCTGTTTTTT
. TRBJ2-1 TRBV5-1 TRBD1 CASSLRDRANGEQFF TGCGCCAGCAGCTTGAGGGACAGGGCTAATGGTGAGCAGTTCTTC
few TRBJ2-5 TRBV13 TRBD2 CASSFPGLASGETQYF TGTGCCAGCAGCTTCCCGGGACTAGCGAGCGGGGAGACCCAGTACTTC
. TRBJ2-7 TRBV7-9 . CASSETGRTDYEQYF TGTGCCAGCAGCGAGACGGGACGGACTGACTACGAGCAGTACTTC
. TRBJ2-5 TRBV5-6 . CASTIPPWEGGQYF TGTGCCAGCACTATCCCACCGTGGGAAGGTGGGCAGTACTTC
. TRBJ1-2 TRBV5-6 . CASSLESGNYGYTF TGTGCCAGCAGCTTGGAATCGGGTAACTATGGCTACACCTTC
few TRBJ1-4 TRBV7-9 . CASNGNLDLMGKLFF TGTGCCAGCAATGGTAATCTGGACCTAATGGGAAAACTGTTTTTT
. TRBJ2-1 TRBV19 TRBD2 CATIAGGYNEQFF TGTGCCACGATAGCGGGAGGTTACAATGAGCAGTTCTTC
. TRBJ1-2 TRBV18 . CASSPRVGTDDVYRYTF TGTGCCAGCTCACCACGGGTCGGGACTGATGATGTCTATCGCTACACCTTC
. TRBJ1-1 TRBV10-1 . CASSAFIGAEAFF TGCGCCAGCAGTGCCTTTATCGGGGCCGAAGCTTTCTTT
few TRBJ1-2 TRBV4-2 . CASSQDGDTINYGYTF TGTGCCAGCAGCCAAGACGGGGACACCATTAACTATGGCTACACCTTC
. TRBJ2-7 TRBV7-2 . CASSLGGQTEQYF TGTGCCAGCAGCTTAGGCGGACAGACCGAGCAGTACTTC
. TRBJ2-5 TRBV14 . CASSQSVRGTQYF TGTGCCAGCAGCCAATCGGTTCGGGGGACCCAGTACTTC
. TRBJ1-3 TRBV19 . CASRRTLKGRGSGNTIYF TGTGCCAGTAGAAGGACTCTTAAGGGCAGGGGCTCTGGAAACACCATATATTTT
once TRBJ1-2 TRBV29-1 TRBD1 CSALTGNYGYTF TGCAGCGCCCTGACAGGGAACTATGGCTACACCTTC
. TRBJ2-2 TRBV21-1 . CASSNRGARTGELFF TGTGCCAGCAGCAATCGGGGGGCGCGGACCGGGGAGCTGTTTTTT
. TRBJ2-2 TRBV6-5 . CASTRGFYTGELFF TGTGCCAGCACCCGAGGTTTTTACACCGGGGAGCTGTTTTTT
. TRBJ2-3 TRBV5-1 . CASSLLGGAPDTQYF TGCGCCAGCAGCTTGCTTGGGGGCGCCCCAGATACGCAGTATTTT
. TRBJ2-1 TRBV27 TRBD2 CASSLSREWRNNEQFF TGTGCCAGCAGTTTATCGCGGGAGTGGAGGAACAATGAGCAGTTCTTC
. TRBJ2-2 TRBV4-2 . CASSQESVNTGELFF TGTGCCAGCAGCCAAGAGTCGGTCAACACCGGGGAGCTGTTTTTT
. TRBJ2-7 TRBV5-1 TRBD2 CASYALAGGYEQYF TGCGCCAGCTATGCACTAGCGGGGGGCTACGAGCAGTACTTC
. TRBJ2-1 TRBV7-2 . CASSLRPRTSGYNEQFF TGTGCCAGCAGCTTAAGACCAAGGACAAGTGGGTACAATGAGCAGTTCTTC
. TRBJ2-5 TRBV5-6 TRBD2 CASRGLAGTQETQYF TGTGCCAGCAGAGGACTAGCGGGCACCCAAGAGACCCAGTACTTC
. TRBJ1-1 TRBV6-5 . CASSYSNRNTEAFF TGTGCCAGCAGTTACTCGAATAGGAACACTGAAGCTTTCTTT
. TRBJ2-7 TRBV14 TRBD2 CASTRASGGEQYF TGTGCCTCTACTCGGGCTAGCGGCGGCGAGCAGTACTTC
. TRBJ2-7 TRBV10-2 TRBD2 CASSAGGRVYEQYF TGCGCCAGCAGTGCGGGCGGGAGGGTCTACGAGCAGTACTTC
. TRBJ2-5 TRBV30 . CAWKPERETQYF TGTGCCTGGAAGCCAGAGCGGGAGACCCAGTACTTC
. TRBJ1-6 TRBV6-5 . CASSYTRGSSPLHF TGTGCCAGCAGTTACACAAGGGGGAGTTCACCCCTCCACTTT
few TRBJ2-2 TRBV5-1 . CASSLRLDFVTGELFF TGCGCCAGCAGCCTTAGATTGGATTTTGTAACCGGGGAGCTGTTTTTT
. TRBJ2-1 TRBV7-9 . CASRGPAYNEQFF TGTGCCAGCAGGGGGCCGGCCTACAATGAGCAGTTCTTC
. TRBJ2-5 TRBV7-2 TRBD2 CASSSPRGGGETQYF TGTGCCAGCAGCTCTCCCCGCGGGGGGGGAGAGACCCAGTACTTC
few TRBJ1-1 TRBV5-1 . CASSLGGTRLNTEAFF TGCGCCAGCAGCTTGGGTGGGACAAGGCTGAACACTGAAGCTTTCTTT